Shown below are 8 T cell receptor beta chains from a single sample sequenced in a study of blood T cells in healthy people across ages (dated by TCRdb to the mid-2010s). The library was generated by 5' RACE. Sequencing relied on an Illumina HiSeq 2500. A second PCR of roughly 7 to 12 cycles was run with a J-beta primer mix and a sample-barcoded 5' primer. TCRdb passed the public sequencing reads through fastp at Q25 and MiXCR, retaining productive beta sequences. Every CDR3 protein is listed once, alongside the most common genes and DNA of its rows. The sample contains 1.5 million to 2 million distinct CDR3 sequences, about 28% of them found a single time. The top ten constitute 7.7% of the sample. Sequenced material: blood. The receptors derive from a woman aged 30 to 39 in good health.

As to this clonotype: A much larger clone lies a single base off, so this may be a read error. This sequence joins TRBV10-3 and TRBJ1-2; 8 bases fit TRBD1. Germline assignment: CDR1 ENHRY and CDR2 SYGVKD. This CDR3 region has 14 residues. CDR3 region: CAISEGQGRDGHTF. Written as DNA, the CDR3 is TGTGCCATCAGTGAAGGACAGGGAAGGGATGGCCACACCTTC.

There are a few counts of this clonotype. The rearrangement links TRBV3-1 to TRBJ2-1, with TRBD2 identical over 9 bases. V was clipped by 0 bases and J by 12 bases; unmatched bases: 18. The germline V gene has CDR1 LGHDT and CDR2 YNNKEL (reference sequence). The CDR3 loop spans 18 amino acids. The CDR3 spells CASSQDVSGGSGAYGQFF. Here the CDR3 DNA reads TGTGCCAGCAGCCAAGATGTCAGCGGGGGGTCCGGAGCGTACGGGCAGTTCTTC.

This clonotype has just one count. This chain uses TRBV6-5 with TRBJ2-5; D is unclear. The tail of the sequence fits TRBJ2-1 better, so the J call may be wrong. The CDR3 length is 16 residues. Germline V gene lookup returns CDR1 MNHEY and CDR2 SVGAGI. This CDR3 is CASSYSLNPQKETQFF. DNA of the CDR3: TGTGCCAGCAGTTACTCACTCAACCCCCAAAAAGAGACCCAGTTCTTC.

This clonotype was seen many times. A much larger clonotype is one base distant, so this may be a read error. V is TRBV20-1 and J is TRBJ2-7; D tentatively reads TRBD1 or TRBD2 (6 bases each). There are 12 residues in the CDR3. Per the germline V gene, CDR1 is DFQATT and CDR2 is SNEGSKA (reference sequence). CDR3 nucleotide sequence: TGCAGGGCTAGAGAGGGGGGCTACGAGCAGTACTTC. As protein: CRAREGGYEQYF.

The table lists this clonotype with many counts. The chain combines TRBV11-2 with TRBJ2-1; no clear D gene. The CDR3 sequence is 13 residues long. Germline assignment: CDR1 SGHAT and CDR2 FQNNGV. V lost 1 base, J lost 7 bases, and 8 bases lay in between. The CDR3 DNA reads as TGTGCCAGCAGCTTAGGAGTGATGAATGAGCAGTTCTTC. It codes for CASSLGVMNEQFF.

This clonotype showed up just once. This sequence may be a read error, since a much larger clone differs from it by one base. The V and J genes are TRBV20-1 and TRBJ2-1; D may correspond to TRBD1 or TRBD2 (6 bases each). This CDR3 has 14 amino acids. From germline, CDR1 is DFQATT and CDR2 SNEGSKA (reference sequence). The V end lost 3 bases, the J end lost 13 bases, and 22 bases lay between the germline ends. CDR3 in DNA: TGCAGTGCTAGCCACGGGACGGAGGGGGAGACCCAGTTCTTC. Its protein product is CSASHGTEGETQFF.

The V gene is TRBV7-9, the J gene TRBJ1-2, with D possibly matching TRBD1 (6 bases). Looked up from germline, CDR1 is SEHNR and CDR2 is FQNEAQ (reference sequence). The CDR3 sequence is 15 residues long. With 3 bases removed from V and 12 bases from J, the gap between germline ends came to 23 bases. CDR3 amino acids: CASSFIGQGEGVDTF. Written as DNA, the CDR3 is TGTGCCAGCAGCTTCATCGGCCAGGGAGAGGGGGTTGACACCTTC.

In DNA form, the CDR3 reads TGTGCCTGGAGTAAAGGGATCTCCTACGAGCAGTACTTC. Encoded protein: CAWSKGISYEQYF. The genes are TRBV30 and TRBJ2-7; D remains unclear. The CDR3 covers 13 residues. In germline, CDR1 is GTSNPN, CDR2 SVGIG (reference sequence). V lost 2 bases and J lost 0, with 8 bases in between.